Sequencing of this T cell receptor beta chain was carried out in a study of blood T cells in healthy people across ages. The wider study: Researchers report that template switching captured about one barcoded beta molecule per two T cells.

In terms of origin and age, donors were healthy Caucasian individuals from Russia aged roughly 6 to 100. Note on this clonotype: Its target is not known.

Study findings and constraints: It was not known whether donors were CMV positive (a possible confounder of expanded clonotype changes). Since the PBMCs were unsorted, naive and antigen-experienced cells could not be conclusively compared.

The germline gives CDR1 KGHDR, CDR2 SFDVKD. The CDR3 spans 15 residues. Primers used in a second PCR of about 7 to 12 cycles were a sample-barcoded 5' primer and a J-beta primer mix. TCRdb re-called the 5' RACE reads with MiXCR, one entry per CDR3 protein. Of over a million distinct CDR3 sequences in the sample, 42% were seen once. This clonotype was obtained from a young woman in good health. Sample: blood. The chain is built from TRBV24-1 and TRBJ2-5; maybe TRBD2 (6 bases). The DNA matches TRBJ2-4 better at its end, which makes the J call doubtful. The CDR3 is CATSDAGLSRGIQYF. CDR3 nucleotides: TGTGCCACCAGTGATGCCGGACTAAGCCGGGGCATTCAGTACTTC.